The 24 T cell receptor beta chains below were found in one sample sequenced in a study of monozygotic twins with inflammatory bowel disease (dated by TCRdb to 2018 to 2020). Libraries were made using 5' RACE. Sequencing took place on an Illumina HiSeq 2500. TCRdb reprocessed the raw reads; every CDR3 protein sequence is a single record, and DNA is not supplied. The sample table records 150,000 to 200,000 distinct CDR3 sequences. Of the sample, around 6.8% is held by the ten largest clones. Sequencing input: blood. These receptors all stem from a human donor with ulcerative colitis or Crohn's disease, or a healthy co-twin of an affected twin (not recorded which).

This sequence joins TRBV5-1 and TRBJ1-6. In germline, CDR1 is SGHRS, CDR2 YFSETQ. The CDR3 spans 14 residues. CDR3 loop: CASTLGENNSPLHF.

The rearrangement links TRBV20-1 to TRBJ2-7; absent DNA, TCRdb's TRBD1 call cannot be checked. The V gene's germline CDR1 is DFQATT and CDR2 SNEGSKA (reference sequence). This CDR3 spans 15 amino acids. CDR3 protein: CSARWDLLPAYEQYF.

This sequence joins TRBV5-4 and TRBJ2-3; TCRdb returns TRBD2, unconfirmable since there is no DNA. CDR1 and CDR2 (germline): SGHNT, YYREEE (reference sequence). The CDR3 loop spans 17 amino acids. The CDR3: CASSLKLAGPSTDTQYF.

The chain links TRBV24-1 to TRBJ2-5. The CDR3 is 14 residues long. Germline-derived CDR1 and CDR2 are KGHDR and SFDVKD. The CDR3 sequence: CATSAPGYQETQYF.

The genes are TRBV27 and TRBJ1-4; TCRdb gives TRBD1 as the D gene, but with no DNA this cannot be confirmed. Germline V lookup: CDR1 MNHEY, CDR2 SMNVEV (reference sequence). The CDR3 is made up of 13 amino acids. CDR3 in amino acids: CASRSRGQEKLFF.

The chain links TRBV5-1 to TRBJ1-6; the D gene TCRdb calls, TRBD1, cannot be checked with no DNA. The CDR3 consists of 14 residues. Germline V CDR1 and CDR2: SGHRS, YFSETQ. Here the CDR3 reads CASSLGQGTSPLHF.

The rearrangement uses TRBV27 and TRBJ1-1. The CDR3 is 17 amino acids. Germline V gene data show CDR1 as MNHEY and CDR2 as SMNVEV (reference sequence). The CDR3 reads CASSFTQVADLETEAFF.

The chain combines TRBV10-3 with TRBJ2-7. Germline-derived CDR1 and CDR2 are ENHRY and SYGVKD. CDR3 length: 12 residues. The CDR3 loop is CAISEGSYEQYF.

The rearrangement uses TRBV30 and TRBJ2-7; TCRdb picks TRBD2, but there is no DNA to check that call. CDR1 is GTSNPN, CDR2 SVGIG, per germline (reference sequence). CDR3 length: 13 residues. The chain's CDR3 is CAWRLAGSYEQYF.

The V gene is TRBV7-2, the J gene TRBJ1-6; TCRdb's D call, TRBD1, is unchecked because there is no DNA. CDR3 length: 15 amino acids. CDR1 SGHTA and CDR2 FQGNSA come from the germline V gene. The chain's CDR3 is CASSLAQGTGSPLHF.

The chain joins TRBV5-4 to TRBJ2-7. Germline V gene sequence: CDR1 SGHNT, CDR2 YYREEE (reference sequence). The CDR3 spans 16 residues. The CDR3 spells CASSLGSRNMGNEQYF.

The rearrangement joins TRBV5-6 to TRBJ2-1; the D call from TCRdb, TRBD2, cannot be confirmed without DNA. This CDR3 comprises 12 residues. The germline gives CDR1 SGHDT, CDR2 YYEEEE. CDR3 loop: CASTRGGPEQFF.

The CDR3 reads CASGIIGGQETQYF. V usage is TRBV7-6 and J usage is TRBJ2-5; TCRdb proposes TRBD1, but this gene call is untestable without DNA. The germline V gene has CDR1 SGHVS and CDR2 FNYEAQ. The CDR3 spans 14 residues.

The chain couples TRBV5-6 to TRBJ2-7; TCRdb outputs TRBD2, but without DNA this stays unchecked. Germline V gene data show CDR1 as SGHDT and CDR2 as YYEEEE. The CDR3 contains 15 residues. The CDR3 is CASSFGGPLSYEQYF.

The gene calls are TRBV5-1 and TRBJ2-3; no DNA is available, so the TRBD1 call from TCRdb remains unchecked. Germline V gene lookup returns CDR1 SGHRS and CDR2 YFSETQ. This CDR3 has 16 amino acids. This CDR3 reads CASSSGLTGDTDTQYF.

The chain combines TRBV5-4 with TRBJ2-7; TCRdb calls TRBD2, which cannot be checked without DNA. From germline, CDR1 is SGHNT and CDR2 YYREEE (reference sequence). The CDR3 is 13 amino acids. This CDR3 reads CASSFSGSYEQYF.

V and J are TRBV10-3 and TRBJ1-6; the TCRdb D gene call, TRBD1, has no DNA to confirm it. The V gene's germline CDR1 is ENHRY and CDR2 SYGVKD. The CDR3 contains 15 residues. The CDR3 reads CAISENGSGNSPLHF.

The rearrangement links TRBV9 to TRBJ2-5; the TCRdb D gene call, TRBD1, has no DNA to confirm it. The length of the CDR3 is 15 residues. Germline lookup yields CDR1 SGDLS and CDR2 YYNGEE. This CDR3 reads CASSVGGGAGETQYF.

The chain joins TRBV18 to TRBJ2-3; TCRdb's assignment of TRBD2 cannot be checked, as there is no DNA. The CDR3 length is 16 residues. Germline CDR1 reads KGHSH; CDR2 reads LQKENI. The CDR3 is CASSPPTSGNTDTQYF.

The CDR3 is CASSSGRTYYGYTF. The chain combines TRBV14 with TRBJ1-2. The CDR3 consists of 14 residues. Germline V gene sequence: CDR1 SGHDN, CDR2 FVKESK.

The chain recombines TRBV7-2 with TRBJ1-5; without DNA, the TCRdb call of TRBD1 cannot be checked. The CDR3 covers 14 residues. Germline assignment: CDR1 SGHTA and CDR2 FQGNSA. The CDR3 loop reads CASSLGRSGQPQHF. The full variable domain, rest sourced from reference TRBV7-2 and TRBJ1-5, is GAGVSQSPSNKVTEKGKDVELRCDPISGHTALYWYRQSLGQGLEFLIYFQGNSAPDKSGLPSDRFSAERTGGSVSTLTIQRTQQEDSAVYLCASSLGRSGQPQHFGDGTRLSIL.

The J gene is TRBJ1-5, the V gene TRBV11-1. Germline V lookup: CDR1 SGHAT, CDR2 FQDESV (reference sequence). There are 14 residues in the CDR3. The CDR3 region is CASTIRQGNQPQHF.

V and J are TRBV20-1 and TRBJ2-5; without DNA, the TCRdb call of TRBD2 cannot be checked. Germline CDR1 DFQATT, CDR2 SNEGSKA (reference sequence). This CDR3 contains 15 residues. The CDR3 protein is CSASQAGDRQETQYF.

The chain joins TRBV6-6 to TRBJ1-2. The germline V gene has CDR1 MNHNY and CDR2 SVGAGI (reference sequence). There are 14 residues in the CDR3. The CDR3: CASSAEAASYGYTF.